This TCR beta chain was profiled in a study of cytomegalovirus exposure and HLA in healthy donors. A note on this clone: Its antigen is as yet unknown.

The PCR contained 60 Vbeta and 13 Jbeta primers. Here immunoSEQ multiplex PCR was the method, and the copy in TCRdb shows in-frame clones only, minus some. The table has some 90,000 clones, roughly 81% seen once. Study conclusions and caveats: Sequence variants that were highly shared formed a cluster that was likely a sequencing artifact. Among CMV-associated TCR beta chains, most appeared HLA-restricted in a later analysis. The authors confirmed in vitro that a few CMV-associated chains were specific for CMV antigens.

Though probably carrying unrecorded immune exposures, donors were nominally healthy at sampling. Material for sequencing was PBMCs. The receptor was derived from a man aged 35 to 55 in good health and CMV-seronegative.

The CDR3 here is CASSFRDELRDSTTYEQYF. The CDR3 DNA sequence: TGTGCCAGCAGCTTCCGCGACGAACTGAGGGACTCGACGACCTACGAGCAGTACTTC. The chain links TRBV13 to TRBJ2-7; D is perhaps TRBD2 (6 bases). CDR3 length equals 19 residues. Germline V gene data show CDR1 as PRHDT and CDR2 as FYEKMQ (reference sequence). The ends were cut back, 3 bases at V and 2 bases at J, with 26 bases in the middle.